The 11 T cell receptor beta chains below were found in one sample sequenced in a study of graft-versus-host responses after intestinal transplantation. Sequencing used immunoSEQ multiplex PCR; TCRdb keeps in-frame clones, though not all of them. The sample contains tens of thousands of clones, about 89% of which appear only once. Material: PBMCs, obtained 300 to 330 days after intestinal transplant. These receptors were collected from a human patient who received an intestinal transplant, so some T cells may come from the graft donor.

The chain uses TRBV4-1 and TRBJ2-2; D may be TRBD1 or TRBD2 (5 bases each). V lost 2 bases, J lost 7 bases, and 14 bases lay in between. CDR1 is MGHRA and CDR2 is YSYEKL in the germline V gene. CDR3 size: 15 residues. Here the CDR3 reads CASSQRGAQIGELFF. The CDR3 DNA sequence: TGCGCCAGCAGCCAAAGAGGGGCGCAGATCGGGGAGCTGTTTTTT.

The rearrangement uses TRBV19 and TRBJ2-5, with 8 nucleotides matching TRBD2. The J call is in doubt because the DNA end fits TRBJ2-7 better. CDR3 size: 15 residues. Germline values: CDR1 LNHDA, CDR2 SQIVND (reference sequence). The chain's CDR3 is CASSIARGGTYEQYF. CDR3 coding DNA: TGTGCCAGTAGTATAGCCCGCGGGGGGACCTACGAGCAGTACTTC.

The chain uses TRBV7-8 and TRBJ2-5; 12 bases align to TRBD2. With V trimmed by 3 bases and J by 0 bases, 17 bases remained unmatched. Per germline, CDR1 SGHVS and CDR2 FQNEAQ. The CDR3 contains 21 residues. The CDR3 region is CASSLPLGLAGGEVDQETQYF. The CDR3 DNA reads TGTGCCAGCAGCTTGCCCTTGGGGCTAGCGGGAGGGGAAGTCGACCAAGAGACCCAGTACTTC. Together with reference TRBV7-8 and TRBJ2-5, the CDR3 gives the full variable domain: GAGVSQSPRYKVAKRGQDVALRCDPISGHVSLFWYQQALGQGPEFLTYFQNEAQLDKSGLPSDRFFAERPEGSVSTLKIQRTQQEDSAVYLCASSLPLGLAGGEVDQETQYFGPGTRLLVL.

The rearrangement joins TRBV6-1 to TRBJ1-5; D uncertain. CDR3 length equals 14 residues. The germline CDR1 and CDR2 sequences are MNHNS and SASEGT. V was cut by 5 bases and J by 1 base, with 9 bases left in between. CDR3 loop: CASSFWGSNQPQHF. DNA of the CDR3: TGTGCCAGCAGTTTTTGGGGAAGCAATCAGCCCCAGCATTTT.

This chain uses TRBV15 with TRBJ1-6; D ambiguous. The germline gives CDR1 LNHNV, CDR2 YYDKDF (reference sequence). CDR3 length: 16 residues. V shed 5 bases and J shed 6 bases, with 17 bases lying between them. DNA for the CDR3: TGTGCCACCAGCCTTGGGGAGCTATCCCCTAATTCACCCCTCCACTTT. It encodes CATSLGELSPNSPLHF. The full variable domain, completed using reference TRBV15 and TRBJ1-6, is DAMVIQNPRYQVTQFGKPVTLSCSQTLNHNVMYWYQQKSSQAPKLLFHYYDKDFNNEADTPDNFQSRRPNTSFCFLDIRSPGLGDTAMYLCATSLGELSPNSPLHFGNGTRLTVT.

The CDR3 DNA follows: TGTGCCTGGAGTGCCAGGGAGTCTCAGCCCCAGCATTTT. Protein sequence: CAWSARESQPQHF. V usage is TRBV30 and J usage is TRBJ1-5; tentatively, D is TRBD1 (5 bases). CDR1 GTSNPN and CDR2 SVGIG come from the germline V gene (reference sequence). V was clipped by 1 base and J by 6 bases, with 10 bases between them. The CDR3 length is 13 residues.

The CDR3 region is CSVWGTNYGYTF. In DNA form, the CDR3 reads TGCAGCGTTTGGGGGACCAACTATGGCTACACCTTC. This rearrangement joins TRBV29-1 to TRBJ1-2; TRBD1 is a possible D gene (5 bases). V shed 5 bases and J shed 2 bases, with 9 bases lying between them. The CDR3 runs to 12 residues. The germline gives CDR1 SQVTM, CDR2 ANQGSEA.

The genes are TRBV7-9 and TRBJ2-3, with 10 positions matching TRBD1. The germline V gene has CDR1 SEHNR and CDR2 FQNEAQ (reference sequence). Trimming at V came to 5 bases and at J to 4 bases, leaving 6 bases not matched to a gene. The CDR3 loop spans 15 amino acids. CDR3 in DNA: TGTGCCAGCAGCCGATGGACAGGGGGGTCAGATACGCAGTATTTT. Residues: CASSRWTGGSDTQYF.

The gene calls are TRBV5-5 and TRBJ1-1; a weak D match, TRBD1 (5 bases). The CDR3 contains 14 residues. Germline loops: CDR1 SGHKS, CDR2 YYEKEE (reference sequence). Deletions cut 5 bases from V and 0 bases from J, with 11 bases between. In DNA form, the CDR3 reads TGTGCCAGCAGGTCGGGACCCATGAACACTGAAGCTTTCTTT. This translates into CASRSGPMNTEAFF.

This sequence joins TRBV5-1 and TRBJ1-1; 7 bases line up with TRBD1. V lost 4 bases and J lost 4; bases outside the gene matches: 4. CDR3 length: 13 amino acids. From germline, CDR1 is SGHRS and CDR2 YFSETQ. The CDR3 DNA reads as TGCGCCAGCAGCCCGGGACAGACCACTGAAGCTTTCTTT. Translated: CASSPGQTTEAFF.

The rearrangement links TRBV6-1 to TRBJ1-5; 11 bases agree with TRBD1. V dropped 7 bases and J dropped 7; count of bases not matched to a gene: 3. From germline, CDR1 is MNHNS and CDR2 SASEGT. The CDR3 runs 13 residues. Here the CDR3 DNA reads TGTGCCAGCAAGGGACAGGGGGGCCAGCCCCAGCATTTT. Its translation is CASKGQGGQPQHF.